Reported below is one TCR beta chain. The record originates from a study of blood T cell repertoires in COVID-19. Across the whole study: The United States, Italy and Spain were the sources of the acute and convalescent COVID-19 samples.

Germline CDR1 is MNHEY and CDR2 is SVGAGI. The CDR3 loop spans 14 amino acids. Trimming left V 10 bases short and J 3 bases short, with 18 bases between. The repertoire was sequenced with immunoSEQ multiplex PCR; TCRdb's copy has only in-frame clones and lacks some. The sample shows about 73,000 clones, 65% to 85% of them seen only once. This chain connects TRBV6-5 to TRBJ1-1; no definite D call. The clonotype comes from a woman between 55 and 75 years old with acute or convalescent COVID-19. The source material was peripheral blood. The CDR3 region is CATTFALADTEAFF. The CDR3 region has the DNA TGTGCCACTACCTTTGCGTTAGCGGACACTGAAGCTTTCTTT.